This passage covers 13 T cell receptor beta chains from one sample sequenced in a study of CD8 T cells in Susac syndrome. Reverse transcription used roughly 0.5 to 1 ug RNA and random hexamers. TCRdb processed the immunoSEQ multiplex PCR reads anew with MiXCR; each CDR3 protein has one entry. The sample includes 130,000 to 150,000 distinct CDR3 sequences, approximately 94% of them seen just once. Material for sequencing was CD4+ T cells from PBMCs. The receptors shown here come from a human donor in good health.

The chain joins TRBV5-1 to TRBJ2-1, with 9 bases aligning to TRBD2. After removal of 3 bases from V and 7 bases from J, the junction contained 11 bases not matched to a gene. The CDR3 loop spans 16 amino acids. Germline lookup yields CDR1 SGHRS and CDR2 YFSETQ. This chain's CDR3 is CASSSLGASGMNEQFF. CDR3 in DNA: TGCGCCAGCAGCTCTCTGGGGGCTAGCGGGATGAATGAGCAGTTCTTC.

This chain connects TRBV19 to TRBJ2-1; 12 positions agree with TRBD2. Trimming cost V 7 bases and J 4 bases; bases outside gene matches: 11. Germline-derived CDR1 and CDR2 are LNHDA and SQIVND (reference sequence). There are 17 residues in the CDR3. This CDR3 is CASTFSLAGGEYNEQFF. CDR3 bases: TGTGCCAGTACTTTCAGTCTAGCGGGAGGGGAGTACAATGAGCAGTTCTTC.

The CDR3 loop reads CASSLDRGRGDYGYTF. The DNA for the CDR3 is TGTGCCAGCAGCCTGGACAGGGGGCGCGGGGACTATGGCTACACCTTC. The chain is built from TRBV5-6 and TRBJ1-2; the match to TRBD1 covers 11 bases. CDR1 SGHDT and CDR2 YYEEEE come from the germline V gene. The CDR3 consists of 16 residues. Unmatched junction bases numbered 8, after V lost 4 bases and J lost 3 bases.

The V and J genes are TRBV6-1 and TRBJ2-6, with D maybe TRBD2 (6 bases). The CDR3 totals 18 residues. The V gene lost 3 bases and the J gene lost 0 bases, with 15 bases spanning the gap. Germline CDR1 is MNHNS and CDR2 is SASEGT. In DNA, the CDR3 is TGTGCCAGCAGTGAGCGACTAGGTATTGGCTCTGGGGCCAACGTCCTGACTTTC. Residues: CASSERLGIGSGANVLTF.

The rearrangement joins TRBV29-1 to TRBJ1-4; TRBD1 matches 9 bases. The CDR3 runs to 14 residues. The germline CDR1 and CDR2 sequences are SQVTM and ANQGSEA. Trimming cost V 7 bases and J 4 bases; bases outside gene matches: 7. CDR3 DNA: TGCAGCGCAGCCCCGGGACAGGGTAATGAAAAACTGTTTTTT. The encoded protein is CSAAPGQGNEKLFF.

This sequence joins TRBV27 and TRBJ2-3; 8 bases are a match to TRBD2. CDR3 size: 14 residues. Germline CDR1 is MNHEY and CDR2 is SMNVEV (reference sequence). J lost 6 bases, V lost 6 bases, and 8 bases had no gene match. The CDR3 loop reads CASRRPGLEDTQYF. CDR3 DNA sequence: TGTGCCAGCAGACGACCGGGACTAGAGGATACGCAGTATTTT.

The chain recombines TRBV3-1 with TRBJ2-7; D remains unclear. CDR3 length: 13 residues. The V and J ends lost 5 bases and 2 bases respectively, with 10 bases between them. The germline CDR1 and CDR2 sequences are LGHDT and YNNKEL (reference sequence). In DNA form, the CDR3 reads TGTGCCAGCAGCTACACCTCTCCCTACGAGCAGTACTTC. Residues: CASSYTSPYEQYF.

This rearrangement joins TRBV7-9 to TRBJ1-2; no clear D. The CDR3 sequence is 12 residues long. V gave up 5 bases and J gave up 7 bases, with 11 bases separating them. Germline CDR1 and CDR2: SEHNR and FQNEAQ (reference sequence). CDR3 sequence reads: CASSLESTGYTF. In nucleotides, the CDR3 is TGTGCCAGCAGCCTTGAGTCGACTGGCTACACCTTC. The full variable domain, completed using reference TRBV7-9 and TRBJ1-2, is DTGVSQNPRHKITKRGQNVTFRCDPISEHNRLYWYRQTLGQGPEFLTYFQNEAQLEKSRLLSDRFSAERPKGSFSTLEIQRTEQGDSAMYLCASSLESTGYTFGSGTRLTVV.

The J gene is TRBJ2-2, the V gene TRBV25-1; D not certain. Between the trimmed V and J ends, which lost 2 bases and 0 bases, there was a span of 10 bases. The CDR3 contains 16 residues. The V gene's germline CDR1 is MGHDK and CDR2 SYGVNS. CDR3 residues: CASSEGPGSNTGELFF. CDR3 in DNA: TGTGCCAGCAGTGAAGGTCCGGGTTCGAACACCGGGGAGCTGTTTTTT.

This clonotype has just one count. The chain employs TRBV10-1 and TRBJ2-5; 12 bases agree with TRBD2. With V trimmed by 4 bases and J by 3 bases, 3 bases remained unmatched. This CDR3 has 15 amino acids. Germline CDR1 and CDR2: WNHNN and SYGVQD (reference sequence). CDR3 DNA sequence: TGCGCCAGCAGTGTACTAGCGGGAGGAAAAGAGACCCAGTACTTC. Its protein is CASSVLAGGKETQYF.

The V gene is TRBV2, the J gene TRBJ1-2; the D is unclear. V gave up 3 bases and J gave up 2 bases, with 10 bases separating them. The germline V gene encodes CDR1 SNHLY and CDR2 FYNNEI. This CDR3 has 14 residues. In nucleotides, the CDR3 is TGTGCCAGCAGTGATGGCAACCTCAACTATGGCTACACCTTC. It encodes CASSDGNLNYGYTF.

V gene TRBV6-1 combines with J gene TRBJ1-2; tentative D call: TRBD1 (5 bases). CDR1 is MNHNS and CDR2 is SASEGT in the germline V gene. V was shortened by 4 bases and J by 8 bases, with 14 bases between the two germline ends. This CDR3 comprises 13 residues. CDR3 sequence reads: CASSALLREGYTF. The CDR3 DNA reads as TGTGCCAGCAGTGCCCTCCTCAGGGAGGGCTACACCTTC.

This chain links TRBV6-6 with TRBJ2-3; 8 bases fit TRBD2. With 5 bases clipped from V and 4 bases from J, the junction kept 11 bases outside the gene matches. The CDR3 has 16 amino acids. Germline CDR1 reads MNHNY; CDR2 reads SVGAGI (reference sequence). CDR3 sequence: CASSLQPGRAADTQYF. As DNA, the CDR3 is TGTGCCAGCAGTCTCCAACCCGGGAGGGCCGCAGATACGCAGTATTTT.